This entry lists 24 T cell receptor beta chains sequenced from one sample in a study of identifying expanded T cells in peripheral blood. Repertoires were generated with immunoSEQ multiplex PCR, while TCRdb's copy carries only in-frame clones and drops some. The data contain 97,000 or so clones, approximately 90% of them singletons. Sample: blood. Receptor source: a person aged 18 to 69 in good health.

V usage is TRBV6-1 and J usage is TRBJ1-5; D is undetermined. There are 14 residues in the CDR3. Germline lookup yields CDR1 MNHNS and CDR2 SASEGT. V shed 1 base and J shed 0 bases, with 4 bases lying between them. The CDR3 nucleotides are TGTGCCAGCAGTGAAGGGGGTAGCAATCAGCCCCAGCATTTT. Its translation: CASSEGGSNQPQHF.

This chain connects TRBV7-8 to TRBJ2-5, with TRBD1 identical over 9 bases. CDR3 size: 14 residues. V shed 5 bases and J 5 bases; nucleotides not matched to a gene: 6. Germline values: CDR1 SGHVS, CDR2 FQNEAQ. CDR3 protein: CASSADRGVETQYF. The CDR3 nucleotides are TGTGCCAGCAGCGCGGACAGGGGCGTTGAGACCCAGTACTTC.

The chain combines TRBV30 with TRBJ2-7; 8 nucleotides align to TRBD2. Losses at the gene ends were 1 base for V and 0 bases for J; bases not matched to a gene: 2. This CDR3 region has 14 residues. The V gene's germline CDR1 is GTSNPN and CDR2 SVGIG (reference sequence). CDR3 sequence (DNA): TGTGCCTGGAGTGCTGCGGGGGGCTCCTACGAGCAGTACTTC. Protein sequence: CAWSAAGGSYEQYF.

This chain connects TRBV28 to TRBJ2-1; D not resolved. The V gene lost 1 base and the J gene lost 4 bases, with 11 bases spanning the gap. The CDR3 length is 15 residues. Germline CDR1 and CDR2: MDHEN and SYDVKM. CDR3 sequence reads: CASSLSGFTYNEQFF. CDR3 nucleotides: TGTGCCAGCAGTTTATCCGGGTTTACTTACAATGAGCAGTTCTTC. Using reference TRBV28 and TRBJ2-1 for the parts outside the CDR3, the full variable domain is DVKVTQSSRYLVKRTGEKVFLECVQDMDHENMFWYRQDPGLGLRLIYFSYDVKMKEKGDIPEGYSVSREKKERFSLILESASTNQTSMYLCASSLSGFTYNEQFFGPGTRLTVL.

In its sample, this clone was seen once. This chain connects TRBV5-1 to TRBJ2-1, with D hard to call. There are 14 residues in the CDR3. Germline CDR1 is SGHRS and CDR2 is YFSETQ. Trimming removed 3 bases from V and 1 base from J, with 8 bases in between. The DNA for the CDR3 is TGCGCCAGCAGCTCCGGTGAGTCCTACAATGAGCAGTTCTTC. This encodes CASSSGESYNEQFF.

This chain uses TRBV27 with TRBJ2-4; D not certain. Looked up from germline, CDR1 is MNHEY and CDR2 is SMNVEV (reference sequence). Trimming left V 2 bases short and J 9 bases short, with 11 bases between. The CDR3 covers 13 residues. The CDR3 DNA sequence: TGTGCCAGCAGTTTAGGGCGTTTTGGCATTCAGTACTTC. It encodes CASSLGRFGIQYF.

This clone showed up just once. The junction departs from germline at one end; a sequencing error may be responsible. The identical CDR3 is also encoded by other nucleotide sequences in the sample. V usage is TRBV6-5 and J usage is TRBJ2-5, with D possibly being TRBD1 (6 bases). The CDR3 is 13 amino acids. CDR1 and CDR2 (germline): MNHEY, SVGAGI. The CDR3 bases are TGTGCTAGCAGTTACATGAGGGGGGAGACCCAGTACTTC. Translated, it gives CASSYMRGETQYF.

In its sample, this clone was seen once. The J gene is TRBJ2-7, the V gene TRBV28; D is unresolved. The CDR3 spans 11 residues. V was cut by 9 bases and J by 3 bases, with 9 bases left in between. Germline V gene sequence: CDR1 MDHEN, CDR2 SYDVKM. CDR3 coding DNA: TGTGCCAGTGGTCCTCGCTACGAGCAGTACTTC. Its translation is CASGPRYEQYF.

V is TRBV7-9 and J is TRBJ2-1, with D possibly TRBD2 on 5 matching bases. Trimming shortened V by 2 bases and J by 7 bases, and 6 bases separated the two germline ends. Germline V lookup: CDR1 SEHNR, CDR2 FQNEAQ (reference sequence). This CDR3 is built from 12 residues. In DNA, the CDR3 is TGTGCCAGCAGCTTACGGGGAAATGAGCAGTTCTTC. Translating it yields CASSLRGNEQFF.

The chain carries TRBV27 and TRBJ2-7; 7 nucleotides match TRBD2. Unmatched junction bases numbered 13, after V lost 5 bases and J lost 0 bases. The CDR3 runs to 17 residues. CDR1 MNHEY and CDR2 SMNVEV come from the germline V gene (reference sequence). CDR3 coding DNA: TGTGCCAGCAGTACCACCCACAGCGGGACCGGCTCCTACGAGCAGTACTTC. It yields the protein CASSTTHSGTGSYEQYF.

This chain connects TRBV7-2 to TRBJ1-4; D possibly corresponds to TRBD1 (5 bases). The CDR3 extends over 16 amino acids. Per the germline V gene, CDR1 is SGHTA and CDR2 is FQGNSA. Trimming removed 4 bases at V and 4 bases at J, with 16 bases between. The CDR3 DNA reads TGTGCCAGCAGCTCCCGAGACAGCCTATTTAATGAAAAACTGTTTTTT. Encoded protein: CASSSRDSLFNEKLFF.

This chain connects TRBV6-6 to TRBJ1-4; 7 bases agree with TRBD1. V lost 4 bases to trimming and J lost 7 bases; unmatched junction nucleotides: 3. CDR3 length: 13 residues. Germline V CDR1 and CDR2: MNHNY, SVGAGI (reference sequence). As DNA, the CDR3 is TGTGCCAGCAGTTTGGGACAGACTGAAAAACTGTTTTTT. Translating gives CASSLGQTEKLFF.

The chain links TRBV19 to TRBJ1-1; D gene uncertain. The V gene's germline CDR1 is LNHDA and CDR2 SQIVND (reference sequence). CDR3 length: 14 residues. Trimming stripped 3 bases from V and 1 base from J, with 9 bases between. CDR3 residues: CASSMFTANTEAFF. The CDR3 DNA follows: TGTGCCAGTAGTATGTTCACGGCGAACACTGAAGCTTTCTTT.

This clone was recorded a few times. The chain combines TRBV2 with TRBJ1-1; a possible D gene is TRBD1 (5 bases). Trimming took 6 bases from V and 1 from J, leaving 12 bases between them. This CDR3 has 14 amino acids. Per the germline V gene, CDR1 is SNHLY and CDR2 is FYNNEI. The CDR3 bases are TGTGCCAGCAGCTCCGAGGGGAGGAACACTGAAGCTTTCTTT. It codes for CASSSEGRNTEAFF.

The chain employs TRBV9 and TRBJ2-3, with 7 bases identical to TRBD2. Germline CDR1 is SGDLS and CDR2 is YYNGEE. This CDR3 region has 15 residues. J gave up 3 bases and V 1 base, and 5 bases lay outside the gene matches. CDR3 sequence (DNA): TGTGCCAGCAGCGTACAACTAGCGAGGACAGATACGCAGTATTTT. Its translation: CASSVQLARTDTQYF.

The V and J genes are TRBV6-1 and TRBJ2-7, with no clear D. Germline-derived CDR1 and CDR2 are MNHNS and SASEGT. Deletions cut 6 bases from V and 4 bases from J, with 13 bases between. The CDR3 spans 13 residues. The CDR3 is CASRIRTDYEQYF. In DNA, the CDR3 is TGTGCCAGCAGGATCCGCACTGATTACGAGCAGTACTTC.

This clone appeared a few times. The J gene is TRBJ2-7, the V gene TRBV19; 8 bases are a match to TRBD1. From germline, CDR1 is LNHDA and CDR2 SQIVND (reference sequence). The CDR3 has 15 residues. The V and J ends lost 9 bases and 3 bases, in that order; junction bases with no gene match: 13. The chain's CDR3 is CASSPAGTGIYEQYF. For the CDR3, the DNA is TGTGCCAGCTCACCCGCCGGGACAGGAATCTACGAGCAGTACTTC.

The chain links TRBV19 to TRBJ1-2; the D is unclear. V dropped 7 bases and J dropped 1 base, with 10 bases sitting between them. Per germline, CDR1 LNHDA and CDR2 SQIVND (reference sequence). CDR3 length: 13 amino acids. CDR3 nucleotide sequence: TGTGCCAGTACCGACGACCATAACTATGGCTACACCTTC. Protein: CASTDDHNYGYTF.

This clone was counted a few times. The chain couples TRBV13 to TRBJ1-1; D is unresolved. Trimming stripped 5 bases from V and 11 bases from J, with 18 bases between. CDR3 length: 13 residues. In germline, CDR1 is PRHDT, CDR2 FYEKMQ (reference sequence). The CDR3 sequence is CASSQRAAQTAFF. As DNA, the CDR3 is TGTGCCAGCAGCCAACGGGCCGCCCAAACGGCTTTCTTT.

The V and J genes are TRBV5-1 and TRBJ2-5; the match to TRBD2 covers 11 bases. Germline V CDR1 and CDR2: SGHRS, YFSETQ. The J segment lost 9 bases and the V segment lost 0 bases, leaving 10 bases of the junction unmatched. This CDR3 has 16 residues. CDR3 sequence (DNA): TGCGCCAGCAGCTTGGATGAAGCTAGCGGGAGGAGGGCCCAGTACTTC. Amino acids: CASSLDEASGRRAQYF. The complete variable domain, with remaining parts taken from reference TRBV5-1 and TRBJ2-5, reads KAGVTQTPRYLIKTRGQQVTLSCSPISGHRSVSWYQQTPGQGLQFLFEYFSETQRNKGNFPGRFSGRQFSNSRSEMNVSTLELGDSALYLCASSLDEASGRRAQYFGPGTRLLVL.

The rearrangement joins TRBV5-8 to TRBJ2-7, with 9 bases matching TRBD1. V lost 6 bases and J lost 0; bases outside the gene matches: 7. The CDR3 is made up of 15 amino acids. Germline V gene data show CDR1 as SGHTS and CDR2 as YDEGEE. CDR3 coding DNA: TGTGCCAGCACCAGGGGGGGACAGGGCTCCTACGAGCAGTACTTC. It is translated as CASTRGGQGSYEQYF. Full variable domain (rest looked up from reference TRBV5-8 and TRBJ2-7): EAGVTQSPTHLIKTRGQQATLRCSPISGHTSVYWYQQALGLGLQFLLWYDEGEERNRGNFPPRFSGRQFPNYSSELNVNALELEDSALYLCASTRGGQGSYEQYFGPGTRLTVT.

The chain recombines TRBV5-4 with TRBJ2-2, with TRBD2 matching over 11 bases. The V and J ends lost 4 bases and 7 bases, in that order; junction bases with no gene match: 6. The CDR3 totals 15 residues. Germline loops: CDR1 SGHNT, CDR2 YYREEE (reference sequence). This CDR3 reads CASSPGLAAFGELFF. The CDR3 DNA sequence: TGTGCCAGCAGCCCGGGACTAGCGGCCTTCGGGGAGCTGTTTTTT. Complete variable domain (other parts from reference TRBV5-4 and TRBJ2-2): ETGVTQSPTHLIKTRGQQVTLRCSSQSGHNTVSWYQQALGQGPQFIFQYYREEENGRGNFPPRFSGLQFPNYSSELNVNALELDDSALYLCASSPGLAAFGELFFGEGSRLTVL.

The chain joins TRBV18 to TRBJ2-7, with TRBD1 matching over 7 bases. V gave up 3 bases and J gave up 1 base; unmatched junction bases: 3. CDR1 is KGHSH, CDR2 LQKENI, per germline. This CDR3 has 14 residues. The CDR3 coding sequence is TGTGCCAGCTCACCGACAGGGCGTTCCTACGAGCAGTACTTC. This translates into CASSPTGRSYEQYF.

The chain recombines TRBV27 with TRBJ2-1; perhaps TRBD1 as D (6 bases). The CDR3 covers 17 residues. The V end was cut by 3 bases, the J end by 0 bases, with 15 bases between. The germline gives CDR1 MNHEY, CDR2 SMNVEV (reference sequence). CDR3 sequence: CASSLEAGVNSYNEQFF. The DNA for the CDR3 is TGTGCCAGCAGTTTGGAGGCAGGGGTTAACTCCTACAATGAGCAGTTCTTC.